This T cell receptor (beta chain) was identified in a study of T cell changes during pregnancy in multiple sclerosis (dated by TCRdb to the late 2010s). Study-wide context: The study looked at changes in the T cell repertoire across pregnancy in women with multiple sclerosis.

Libraries were built with the immunoSEQ multiplex PCR assay. As stored in TCRdb, this immuneACCESS dataset retains in-frame rearrangements with V and J assigned. A fraction of the clones does not appear; measured against another copy, unresolved V genes explain less than half of the discrepancy, and the remainder lacks a known reason. This sample gives 30,000 to 45,000 clones in total; 91% of them show up just once. Of the sample, 7.8% is held by the ten largest clones. Note on this clone: Its antigen is not yet known. The record has no base qualities; no much larger clone is one base away.

V is cut by 3 bases and J by 0 bases, and the space between the germline ends is 12 bases. CDR3 length: 16 amino acids, cysteine to phenylalanine. Only the CDR3 region is kept as DNA, spanning 48 bases read in frame from base 1. The CDR1 and CDR2 encoded by the germline V gene (reference sequence) are LNHDA and SQIVND. The rearranged segments are TRBV19 and TRBJ1-5; the D gene is not confidently resolved. The sequence was collected from a female donor with multiple sclerosis, enrolled in a pregnancy study. Specimen: CD8+ T cells from peripheral blood mononuclear cells, collected before pregnancy. CDR3 reads: CASSMVSGSSNQPQHF. The DNA sequence is TGTGCCAGTAGTATGGTGTCCGGGAGTAGCAATCAGCCCCAGCATTTT.